The 13 T cell receptor beta chains given below trace back to one sample, sequenced in a study of blood T cell repertoires in COVID-19. Assay used: immunoSEQ multiplex PCR; TCRdb lists only in-frame clones, some missing. The table records 68,000 or so clones, roughly 84% of them present only once. Sequences were obtained from peripheral blood. The source is a man in his fifties or sixties with active COVID-19.

The chain employs TRBV29-1 and TRBJ2-3, with D tentatively TRBD1 (6 bases). CDR1 and CDR2 from the germline V gene are SQVTM and ANQGSEA. Trimming removed 4 bases at V and 0 bases at J, with 11 bases between. The CDR3 is 14 amino acids. In DNA form, the CDR3 reads TGCAGCGTTGCGACAGGTACTAGCACAGATACGCAGTATTTT. It codes for CSVATGTSTDTQYF.

The J gene is TRBJ2-5, the V gene TRBV25-1; D ambiguous. Germline CDR1 reads MGHDK; CDR2 reads SYGVNS. This CDR3 comprises 12 residues. V lost 4 bases and J lost 5, with 8 bases in between. In DNA, the CDR3 is TGTGCCAGCAGTGGGCCAGCGGAGACCCAGTACTTC. This translates into CASSGPAETQYF.

This clone was detected once. The chain combines TRBV7-2 with TRBJ1-1; 7 bases align to TRBD1. Unmatched junction bases numbered 6, after V lost 4 bases and J lost 4 bases. Germline CDR1 is SGHTA and CDR2 is FQGNSA. CDR3 length: 14 amino acids. The CDR3 here is CASSSDRAGTEAFF. The CDR3 coding sequence is TGTGCCAGCAGCTCCGACAGGGCGGGCACTGAAGCTTTCTTT.

CDR3 sequence reads: CASSYLASGGPYEQYF. The CDR3 DNA follows: TGTGCCAGCAGTTACTTGGCCAGCGGGGGTCCCTACGAGCAGTACTTC. The chain combines TRBV6-2 or TRBV6-3 with TRBJ2-7; 8 nucleotides align to TRBD2. CDR3 length: 16 residues. Germline CDR1 and CDR2: MNHEY and SVGEGT. Losses at the gene ends were 1 base for V and 2 bases for J; bases not matched to a gene: 7.

The J gene is TRBJ1-2, the V gene TRBV6-5, with TRBD1 as a possible D gene (5 bases). V was pared by 8 bases and J by 4 bases, with 14 bases between. Germline CDR1 and CDR2: MNHEY and SVGAGI. The CDR3 sequence is 13 residues long. CDR3 loop: CASVLGVRYGYTF. DNA of the CDR3: TGTGCCAGCGTCCTAGGGGTACGCTATGGCTACACCTTC.

The J gene is TRBJ1-4, the V gene TRBV27; TRBD1 agrees at 7 bases. V shed 5 bases, J shed 0 bases, and the junction held 3 bases outside the gene matches. The CDR3 length is 15 residues. Germline loops: CDR1 MNHEY, CDR2 SMNVEV (reference sequence). CDR3 amino acids: CASSRGTATNEKLFF. The CDR3 DNA is TGTGCCAGCAGTAGAGGGACAGCAACTAATGAAAAACTGTTTTTT.

The gene calls are TRBV6-5 and TRBJ1-6; D not resolved. This CDR3 is 15 amino acids long. Trimming removed 2 bases at V and 6 bases at J, with 11 bases between. Germline CDR1 is MNHEY and CDR2 is SVGAGI. The CDR3 sequence is CASSYGRARNSPLHF. DNA for the CDR3: TGTGCCAGCAGTTACGGGAGGGCGCGTAATTCACCCCTCCACTTT.

The CDR3: CASNRGHGEQYF. CDR3 nucleotide sequence: TGTGCCAGTAACAGGGGGCATGGAGAGCAGTACTTC. The chain has TRBV19 and TRBJ2-7, with TRBD1 matching 9 bases. This CDR3 contains 12 residues. Germline V gene data show CDR1 as LNHDA and CDR2 as SQIVND (reference sequence). With V trimmed by 7 bases and J by 7 bases, 5 bases remained unmatched.

This clone has more than one count but fewer than ten. This chain uses TRBV27 with TRBJ2-7; the D gene is possibly TRBD2 (5 bases). Trimming removed 0 bases at V and 7 bases at J, with 10 bases between. Per the germline V gene, CDR1 is MNHEY and CDR2 is SMNVEV (reference sequence). This CDR3 has 13 residues. The CDR3 DNA reads TGTGCCAGCAGTTTATCCCCCCGAGGGGAGCAGTACTTC. Translation: CASSLSPRGEQYF.

As DNA, the CDR3 is TGTGCCAGCAGCCGACAGCAATTTTTTCGCTCACCCCTCCACTTT. Its protein product is CASSRQQFFRSPLHF. This chain joins TRBV14 and TRBJ1-6; perhaps TRBD1 as D (5 bases). CDR3 length: 15 residues. CDR1 SGHDN and CDR2 FVKESK come from the germline V gene. V dropped 4 bases and J dropped 10 bases, with 17 bases sitting between them. Together with reference TRBV14 and TRBJ1-6, the CDR3 gives the full variable domain: EAGVTQFPSHSVIEKGQTVTLRCDPISGHDNLYWYRRVMGKEIKFLLHFVKESKQDESGMPNNRFLAERTGGTYSTLKVQPAELEDSGVYFCASSRQQFFRSPLHFGNGTRLTVT.

The rearrangement joins TRBV6-4 to TRBJ2-3, with D perhaps TRBD1 (6 bases). The V gene's germline CDR1 is MRHNA and CDR2 SNTAGT. CDR3 length equals 15 residues. Trimming removed 4 bases at V and 6 bases at J, with 17 bases between. The CDR3 DNA follows: TGTGCCAGCAGTGGAGGGTATCTGACAGGTGATACGCAGTATTTT. Translated, it gives CASSGGYLTGDTQYF.

The rearrangement joins TRBV5-1 to TRBJ2-7; tentatively, D is TRBD1 (6 bases). In germline, CDR1 is SGHRS, CDR2 YFSETQ. The CDR3 consists of 15 residues. The V end lost 3 bases, the J end lost 0 bases, and 13 bases lay between the germline ends. In DNA, the CDR3 is TGCGCCAGCAGCTCAGGGGCCTCAGCCTCCTACGAGCAGTACTTC. Protein product: CASSSGASASYEQYF.

The CDR3: CASSSRAGMNQPQHF. Written as DNA, the CDR3 is TGTGCCAGCAGCTCGCGGGCGGGGATGAATCAGCCCCAGCATTTT. The V gene is TRBV5-8, the J gene TRBJ1-5; D uncertain. The germline V and J ends were trimmed by 3 bases and 4 bases, with 14 bases remaining between them. The V gene's germline CDR1 is SGHTS and CDR2 YDEGEE. This CDR3 has 15 residues.